Described below is a single TCR beta chain sequence and its context. The antigen is undetermined. In the PCR, 60 Vbeta and 13 Jbeta primers were used. Sequenced by immunoSEQ multiplex PCR; TCRdb stores in-frame clones only, minus some. The sample yields under 55,000 clones, about three quarters seen once. The data are from a study of cytomegalovirus exposure and HLA in healthy donors. Study-wide results and caveats: There were reportedly fewer N-insertions in an Asian-associated ancestry cluster than the roughly 680-donor mean, in a later analysis. Most TCR beta V segments were productive about 87% or about 30% of the time in an earlier analysis.

This clonotype originated in a man aged 18 to 30 in good health and CMV-seronegative. Sample: PBMCs.

CDR3 nucleotide sequence: TGTGCCAGCCCCCAAGGGGGCATTTATCGTACGCAGTATTTT. Translating it yields CASPQGGIYRTQYF. The rearrangement joins TRBV19 to TRBJ2-3, with 7 nucleotides matching TRBD1. Trimming at V came to 9 bases and at J to 8 bases, leaving 14 bases not matched to a gene. The CDR3 length is 14 residues. Germline V gives CDR1 LNHDA, CDR2 SQIVND (reference sequence). The full variable domain, in which reference TRBV19 and TRBJ2-3 provide the parts outside the CDR3, is DGGITQSPKYLFRKEGQNVTLSCEQNLNHDAMYWYRQDPGQGLRLIYYSQIVNDFQKGDIAEGYSVSREKKESFPLTVTSAQKNPTAFYLCASPQGGIYRTQYFGPGTRLTVL.